What follows are 6 T cell receptor beta chains derived from one specimen sequenced in a study of T cells after yellow fever vaccination. Each CDR3 protein is one row after TCRdb ran MiXCR on the 5' RACE reads. The sample has 30,000 or so distinct CDR3 sequences; approximately 4% are singletons. Material: CD8+ T cells sorted from PBMCs, obtained 5 days after the yellow fever booster vaccination. Receptors originate from a young man who received the YFV17D yellow fever vaccine.

This clonotype has a handful of counts. The rearrangement joins TRBV25-1 to TRBJ2-1, with D possibly TRBD2 on 6 matching bases. CDR3 length: 14 residues. Per the germline V gene, CDR1 is MGHDK and CDR2 is SYGVNS. Trimming took off 7 bases at V and 0 bases at J, with 10 bases between the two ends. In DNA, the CDR3 is TGTGCCAGCACCGCCGGGGGCTCCTACAATGAGCAGTTCTTC. Translation gives CASTAGGSYNEQFF.

This chain uses TRBV2 with TRBJ1-5; D might be TRBD1 (5 bases). V lost 11 bases to trimming and J lost 6 bases, with 32 bases between them. The germline CDR1 and CDR2 sequences are SNHLY and FYNNEI. This CDR3 contains 18 residues. This chain's CDR3 is CAFCSQGWDLGQIQPQHF. CDR3 sequence (DNA): TGTGCCTTCTGTTCCCAGGGATGGGACCTGGGTCAAATTCAGCCCCAGCATTTT.

The chain joins TRBV5-1 to TRBJ2-7; D uncertain. Trimming took off 1 base at V and 3 bases at J, with 11 bases between the two ends. Germline V gene sequence: CDR1 SGHRS, CDR2 YFSETQ. The CDR3 consists of 14 residues. The CDR3 nucleotides are TGCGCCAGCAGCTTGTACGGGCTCGGCTACGAGCAGTACTTC. Translating gives CASSLYGLGYEQYF.

This clonotype came up many times. The chain links TRBV6-1 to TRBJ1-3; D ambiguous. The CDR3 consists of 12 residues. Trimming took off 2 bases at V and 8 bases at J, with 7 bases between the two ends. CDR1 and CDR2 from the germline V gene are MNHNS and SASEGT. CDR3 region: CASSEFVDTIYF. In DNA form, the CDR3 reads TGTGCCAGCAGTGAATTCGTAGACACCATATATTTT.

In this sample, this clonotype turned up many times. This chain uses TRBV12-5 with TRBJ1-2; 8 positions agree with TRBD1. This CDR3 comprises 18 residues. Losses at the gene ends were 3 bases for V and 3 bases for J; bases not matched to a gene: 15. Germline V gives CDR1 LGHNT, CDR2 FRNRAP. The CDR3 loop is CASGLTGTGPPEDYGYTF. CDR3 DNA: TGTGCTAGTGGTTTAACCGGGACAGGTCCCCCCGAGGACTATGGCTACACCTTC.

In this sample, this clonotype turned up many times. This chain connects TRBV6-6 to TRBJ2-1; D gene uncertain. V was clipped by 2 bases and J by 5 bases, with 4 bases between them. Looked up from germline, CDR1 is MNHNY and CDR2 is SVGAGI (reference sequence). This CDR3 spans 12 amino acids. CDR3 nucleotide sequence: TGTGCCAGCAGTTACGTGGACAATGAGCAGTTCTTC. This translates into CASSYVDNEQFF.